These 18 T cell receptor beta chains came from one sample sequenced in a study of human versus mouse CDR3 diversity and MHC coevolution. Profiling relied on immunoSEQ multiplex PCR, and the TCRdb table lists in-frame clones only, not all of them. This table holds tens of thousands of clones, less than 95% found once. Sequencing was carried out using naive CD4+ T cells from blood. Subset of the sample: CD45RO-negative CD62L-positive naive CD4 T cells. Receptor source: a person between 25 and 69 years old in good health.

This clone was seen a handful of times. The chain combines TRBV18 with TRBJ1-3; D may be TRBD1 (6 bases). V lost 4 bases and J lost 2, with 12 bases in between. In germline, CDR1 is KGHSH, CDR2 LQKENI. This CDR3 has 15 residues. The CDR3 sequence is CASSLAQGPGNTIYF. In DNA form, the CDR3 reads TGTGCCAGCTCACTGGCACAGGGACCTGGAAACACCATATATTTT.

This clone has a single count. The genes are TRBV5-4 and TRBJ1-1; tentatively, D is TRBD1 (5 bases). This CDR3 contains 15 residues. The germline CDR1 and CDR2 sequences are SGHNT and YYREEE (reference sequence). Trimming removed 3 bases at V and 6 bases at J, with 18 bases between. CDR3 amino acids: CASSSMGGVNPEAFF. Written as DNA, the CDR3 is TGTGCCAGCAGCTCAATGGGGGGGGTCAATCCTGAAGCTTTCTTT.

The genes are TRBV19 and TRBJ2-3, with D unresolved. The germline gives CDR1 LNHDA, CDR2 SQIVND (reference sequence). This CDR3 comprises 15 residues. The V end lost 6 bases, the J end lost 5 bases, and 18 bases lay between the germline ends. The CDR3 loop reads CASRPVESRLDTQYF. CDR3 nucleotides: TGTGCCAGTAGACCGGTAGAGTCGAGGTTAGATACGCAGTATTTT.

The DNA of the CDR3 is TGTGCCAGCAGCTTAGGCCTAACTAACTATGGCTACACCTTC. Translating it yields CASSLGLTNYGYTF. This sequence joins TRBV11-2 and TRBJ1-2; no clear D gene. CDR3 length: 14 residues. CDR1 and CDR2 from the germline V gene are SGHAT and FQNNGV. Trimming removed 1 base at V and 0 bases at J, with 6 bases between.

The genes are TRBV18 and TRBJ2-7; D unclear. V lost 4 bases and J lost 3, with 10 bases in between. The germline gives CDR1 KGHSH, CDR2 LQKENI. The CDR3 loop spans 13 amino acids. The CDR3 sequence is CASSRLGSYEQYF. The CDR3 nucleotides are TGTGCCAGCTCACGACTCGGTAGCTACGAGCAGTACTTC.

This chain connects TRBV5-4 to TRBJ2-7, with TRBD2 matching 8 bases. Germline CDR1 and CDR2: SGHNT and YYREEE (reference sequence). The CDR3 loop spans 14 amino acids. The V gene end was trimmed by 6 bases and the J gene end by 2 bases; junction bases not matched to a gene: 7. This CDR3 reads CASTRGGVTYEQYF. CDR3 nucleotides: TGTGCCAGCACCCGGGGGGGGGTCACCTACGAGCAGTACTTC.

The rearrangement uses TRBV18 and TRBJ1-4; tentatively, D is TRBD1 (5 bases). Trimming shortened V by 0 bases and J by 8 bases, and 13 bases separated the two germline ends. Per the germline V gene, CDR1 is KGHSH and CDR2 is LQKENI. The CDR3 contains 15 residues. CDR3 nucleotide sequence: TGTGCCAGCTCACCACCGATGTCCGGGGGGGAAAAACTGTTTTTT. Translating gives CASSPPMSGGEKLFF.

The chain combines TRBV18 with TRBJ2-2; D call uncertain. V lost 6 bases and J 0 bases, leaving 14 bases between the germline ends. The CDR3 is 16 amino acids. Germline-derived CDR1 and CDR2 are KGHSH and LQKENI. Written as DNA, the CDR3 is TGTGCCAGCTCCCAGAATACGGGTTCGAACACCGGGGAGCTGTTTTTT. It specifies CASSQNTGSNTGELFF.

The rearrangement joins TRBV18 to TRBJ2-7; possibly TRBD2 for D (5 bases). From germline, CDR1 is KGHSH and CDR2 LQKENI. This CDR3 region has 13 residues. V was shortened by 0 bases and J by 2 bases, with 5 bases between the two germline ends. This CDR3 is CASSPPGAYEQYF. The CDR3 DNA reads TGTGCCAGCTCACCACCCGGGGCCTACGAGCAGTACTTC.

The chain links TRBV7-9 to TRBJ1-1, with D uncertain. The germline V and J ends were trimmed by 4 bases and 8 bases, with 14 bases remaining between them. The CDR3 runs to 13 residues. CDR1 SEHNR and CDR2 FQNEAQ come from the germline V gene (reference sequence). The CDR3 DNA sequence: TGTGCCAGCAGCTCACTCCGGGGTACGGAAGCTTTCTTT. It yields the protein CASSSLRGTEAFF.

The CDR3 is CAWSLAVAYEQYF. The CDR3 DNA sequence: TGTGCCTGGAGCCTAGCGGTGGCCTACGAGCAGTACTTC. The rearrangement links TRBV30 to TRBJ2-7, with 7 bases fitting TRBD2. V was clipped by 3 bases and J by 2 bases; unmatched bases: 4. The CDR3 length is 13 residues. Germline V gene lookup returns CDR1 GTSNPN and CDR2 SVGIG (reference sequence).

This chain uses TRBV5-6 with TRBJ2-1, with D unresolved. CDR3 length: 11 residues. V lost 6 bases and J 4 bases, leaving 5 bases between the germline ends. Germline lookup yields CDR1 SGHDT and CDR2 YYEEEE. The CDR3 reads CASTNYNEQFF. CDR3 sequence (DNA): TGTGCCAGCACCAATTACAATGAGCAGTTCTTC.

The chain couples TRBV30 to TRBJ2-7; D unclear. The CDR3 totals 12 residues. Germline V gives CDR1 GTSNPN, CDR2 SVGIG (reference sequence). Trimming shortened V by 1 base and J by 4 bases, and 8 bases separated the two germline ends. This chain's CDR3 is CAWSASGYEQYF. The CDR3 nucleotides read TGTGCCTGGAGTGCCTCGGGTTACGAGCAGTACTTC.

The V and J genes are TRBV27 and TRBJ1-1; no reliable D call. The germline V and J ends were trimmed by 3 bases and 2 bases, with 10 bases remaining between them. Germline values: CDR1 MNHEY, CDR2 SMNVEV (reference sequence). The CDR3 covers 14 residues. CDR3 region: CASSFNTANTEAFF. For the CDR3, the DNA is TGTGCCAGCAGTTTTAACACAGCAAACACTGAAGCTTTCTTT.

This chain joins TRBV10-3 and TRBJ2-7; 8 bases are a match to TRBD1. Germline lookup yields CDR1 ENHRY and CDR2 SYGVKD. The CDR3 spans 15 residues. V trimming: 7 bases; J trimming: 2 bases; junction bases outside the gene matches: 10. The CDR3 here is CAINKDREGTYEQYF. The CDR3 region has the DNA TGTGCCATCAACAAGGACAGGGAAGGAACCTACGAGCAGTACTTC.

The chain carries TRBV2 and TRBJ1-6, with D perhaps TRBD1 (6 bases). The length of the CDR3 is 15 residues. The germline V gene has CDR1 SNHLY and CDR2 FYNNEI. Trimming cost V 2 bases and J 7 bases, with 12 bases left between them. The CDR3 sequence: CASSERGRTNSPLHF. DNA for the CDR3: TGTGCCAGCAGTGAAAGGGGGAGAACGAATTCACCCCTCCACTTT.

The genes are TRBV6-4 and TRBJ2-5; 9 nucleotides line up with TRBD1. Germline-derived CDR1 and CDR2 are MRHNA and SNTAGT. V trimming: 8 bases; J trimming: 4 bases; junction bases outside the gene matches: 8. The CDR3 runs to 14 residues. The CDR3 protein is CASGTGGIGETQYF. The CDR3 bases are TGTGCCAGCGGAACAGGGGGCATAGGAGAGACCCAGTACTTC.

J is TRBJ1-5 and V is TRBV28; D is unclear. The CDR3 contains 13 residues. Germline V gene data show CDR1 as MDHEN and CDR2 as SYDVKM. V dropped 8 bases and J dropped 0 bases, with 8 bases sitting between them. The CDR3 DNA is TGTGCCAGCCGTGCGAGTAGCAATCAGCCCCAGCATTTT. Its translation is CASRASSNQPQHF.